This T cell receptor (beta chain) derives from a study of control samples from healthy donors and cancer patients. This CDR3 has 14 residues. The V gene lost 10 bases and the J gene lost 2 bases, with 12 bases spanning the gap. The germline V gene has CDR1 MDHEN and CDR2 SYDVKM. Data came from immunoSEQ multiplex PCR; TCRdb stores just in-frame clones and leaves some out. The repertoire has about 130,000 clones, 87% of them found once; the top ten carry around 1.8%. The rearrangement joins TRBV28 to TRBJ2-6, with D perhaps TRBD2 (5 bases). Material for sequencing was blood. The TCR originated in a man between 18 and 35 years old in good health. CDR3 sequence: CATSRVPGANVLTF. The CDR3 nucleotides read TGTGCCACCTCGAGGGTGCCTGGGGCCAACGTCCTGACTTTC. Based on the CDR3 plus reference TRBV28 and TRBJ2-6, the full variable domain is DVKVTQSSRYLVKRTGEKVFLECVQDMDHENMFWYRQDPGLGLRLIYFSYDVKMKEKGDIPEGYSVSREKKERFSLILESASTNQTSMYLCATSRVPGANVLTFGAGSRLTVL.